The present T cell receptor beta chain was sequenced within a study of neurological immune-mediated disorders. This clonotype occurred many times. Its target is not known. Overall study findings and caveats: Among expanded clones, no CDR3 amino acid sequences were shared across subjects, a pattern suggesting private repertoires in all groups.

The healthy controls volunteered at a blood bank in Maryland, USA. The cell input for sorted libraries was 950,000 to 1,000,000, and those cells were CD4+ or CD8+ T cells. Between the trimmed V and J ends, which lost 8 bases and 9 bases, there was a span of 7 bases. CDR1 MDHEN and CDR2 SYDVKM come from the germline V gene. The CDR3 loop spans 10 amino acids. The cDNA came from 5'RACE with 10-nucleotide random UMIs. Via MiXCR, TCRdb re-called the 5' RACE reads, giving one row per CDR3 protein. The profile shows just over 30,000 distinct CDR3 sequences, about 4% of them singletons. Sequencing was carried out using CD4+ T cells from blood. The V call is TRBV28, the J call TRBJ2-2; no firm D call. The sequence was collected from a woman in her thirties or forties in good health. The CDR3 region is CASGRRELFF. The CDR3 DNA reads as TGTGCCAGCGGTCGGAGGGAGCTGTTTTTT.